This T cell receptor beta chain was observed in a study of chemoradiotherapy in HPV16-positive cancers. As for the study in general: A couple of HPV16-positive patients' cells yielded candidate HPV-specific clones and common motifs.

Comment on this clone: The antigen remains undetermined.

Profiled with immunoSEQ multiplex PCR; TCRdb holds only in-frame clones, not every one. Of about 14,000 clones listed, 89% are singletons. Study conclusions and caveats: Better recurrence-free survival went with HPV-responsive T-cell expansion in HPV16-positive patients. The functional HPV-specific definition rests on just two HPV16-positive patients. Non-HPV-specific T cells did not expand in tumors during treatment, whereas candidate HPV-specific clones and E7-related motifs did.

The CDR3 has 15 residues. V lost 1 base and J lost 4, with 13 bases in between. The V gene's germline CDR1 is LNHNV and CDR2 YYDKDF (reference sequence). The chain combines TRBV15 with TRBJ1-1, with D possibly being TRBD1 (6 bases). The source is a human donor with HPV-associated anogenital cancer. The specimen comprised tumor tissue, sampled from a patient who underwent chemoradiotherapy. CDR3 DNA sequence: TGTGCCACCAGCAGAGCGCGGCAGGGGAGCACTGAAGCTTTCTTT. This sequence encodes CATSRARQGSTEAFF.